This TCR beta chain was retrieved from a study of T cells in localized non-small cell lung cancer. Clones were sequenced by immunoSEQ multiplex PCR, and TCRdb holds only the in-frame ones, with some missing. The sample yields more than 1,400 clones, 15% to 20% seen once. The CDR3 length is 15 residues. Per the germline V gene, CDR1 is SGHNT and CDR2 is YENEEA. V gave up 3 bases and J gave up 4 bases; unmatched junction bases: 3. Remarks on this clone: The antigen is undetermined.

Points from the study as a whole: Adjacent lung had a median around 60 of the 100 largest tumor clones. T cell clonality was highest in uninvolved adjacent lung, above tumor. There was an association of higher blood T cell density with longer overall survival. One tumor region alone was sequenced, and heterogeneity therefore remains possible.

J is TRBJ2-2 and V is TRBV11-3; TRBD1 matches 9 bases. Sample: normal lung tissue next to the tumor, taken before any cancer treatment. This clonotype originated in a female donor of 60 years or more with stage II lung adenocarcinoma. The CDR3 reads CASSLRDRATGELFF. CDR3 nucleotides: TGTGCCAGCAGCTTGAGGGACAGGGCCACCGGGGAGCTGTTTTTT.